These T cell receptor beta chains were read from a single sample in a study of T cell changes during pregnancy in multiple sclerosis. Some clones are missing from TCRdb's copy, which holds only in-frame ones; the method was immunoSEQ multiplex PCR. The sample includes about 79,000 clones, under 95% of them seen just once. Sequences were derived from CD4+ T cells from peripheral blood mononuclear cells, sampled in the second trimester of pregnancy. Receptor source: a female donor with multiple sclerosis, enrolled in a pregnancy study. Both conserved end residues are trimmed from each CDR3. The order of the fields is V gene, J gene, clone size, CDR3 protein. Expanded clones are given a class, and other clones once, few, many or no size at all.

>TRBV5-4|TRBJ2-3|.
ASSKGLAGGAADTQY
>TRBV7-8|TRBJ1-4|once
ASSLGRGGEEKLF
>TRBV6-5|TRBJ2-1|.
ASRGDSYNEQF
>TRBV9|TRBJ2-1|once
ASSPNRGQDNEQF
>TRBV19|TRBJ1-4|.
ASSPGTGDEKLF
>TRBV6-1|TRBJ2-7|.
ASSPWGGSYEQY
>TRBV27|TRBJ2-3|.
ASSLRTGASTDTQY
>TRBV2|TRBJ1-1|few
ASSLRGLGEAF
>TRBV6-1|TRBJ2-1|.
ASSVHRGNQNEQF
>TRBV6-5|TRBJ2-2|.
ASSSRSGKAPGELF
>TRBV2|TRBJ2-5|.
ASSEGGRQTQY
>TRBV11-2|TRBJ2-2|once
ASSQARQGSTGELF
>TRBV29-1|TRBJ2-7|.
SVAPGQGGEQY
>TRBV5-5|TRBJ2-7|.
ASSLVTGVEQY
>TRBV5-4|TRBJ2-7|.
ASSRSGRALYEQY
>TRBV28|TRBJ2-3|.
ASSSSGQGGADTQY
>TRBV7-2|TRBJ1-2|.
ASSLDRFYGYT
>TRBV9|TRBJ2-2|once
ASSPRLVGELF
>TRBV15|TRBJ1-1|.
ATSAMLTGVEAF
>TRBV2|TRBJ2-1|.
ASSASSGGIMDEQF
>TRBV19|TRBJ2-1|.
ATKGQIYNEQF
>TRBV9|TRBJ2-5|.
ASSDRVGETQY
>TRBV29-1|TRBJ2-7|.
SVEGLAGGSSYEQY
>TRBV5-6|TRBJ2-3|.
ASSQTSGGGTDTQY
>TRBV5-6|TRBJ2-7|.
ASSSLAANSYEQY
>TRBV15|TRBJ2-7|.
ATSRDVGLAGGYEQY
>TRBV4-1|TRBJ2-1|.
ASSQGGLSYNEQF
>TRBV28|TRBJ1-1|.
ASSLPGTGDLAF
>TRBV5-1|TRBJ1-4|.
ASSPSGVWEKLF
>TRBV27|TRBJ2-7|once
ASSTPGLASYEQY
>TRBV14|TRBJ2-1|.
ASRGLAGGANEQF
>TRBV30|TRBJ2-2|.
AWTLGLAGVGGELF